This T cell receptor (beta chain) was obtained from a study of shared clonotypes between healthy human individuals. Findings and caveats of the study: When compared with the clonotypes that were shared by all four sorted-subset donors, the non-shared clonotypes turned out to have lower generation probabilities.

Germline V gene data show CDR1 as SGHNT and CDR2 as YYREEE (reference sequence). V shed 2 bases, J shed 1 base, and the junction held 6 bases outside the gene matches. The CDR3 runs 16 residues. Points on this clone: Its antigen is not known.

The study separated CD4+ cells into CD45RA+ naive and CD45RA-negative memory subsets. Measured with immunoSEQ multiplex PCR; TCRdb has only the in-frame clones, and not every one. The sample consists of 850,000 to 1,100,000 clones, approximately 80% of them appearing once. Material for sequencing was memory CD4+ T cells from PBMCs. Subset noted: CD45RA-negative fraction. The gene calls are TRBV5-4 and TRBJ2-7; TRBD2 matches 10 bases. The receptor was isolated from a man younger than 30 in good health. Some clones in this sample may be carry-over from other donors' samples. DNA of the CDR3: TGTGCCAGCAGCTTTGGAGCGGGAGGGATATCCTACGAGCAGTACTTC. The encoded protein is CASSFGAGGISYEQYF.